The 27 T cell receptor beta chains presented below share a single source sample, sequenced in a study of cytomegalovirus exposure and HLA in healthy donors. The primer mix had 60 Vbeta and 13 Jbeta primers. Data came from immunoSEQ multiplex PCR; TCRdb stores just in-frame clones and leaves some out. Of around 140,000 clones in the sample, about 80% were seen once. The sequenced material came from PBMCs. Receptor source: a female donor in good health and CMV-seronegative.

The J gene is TRBJ2-3, the V gene TRBV5-4; 7 nucleotides line up with TRBD1. The CDR3 has 17 residues. The V gene's germline CDR1 is SGHNT and CDR2 YYREEE (reference sequence). V dropped 4 bases and J dropped 2; count of bases not matched to a gene: 13. CDR3 in amino acids: CASSAGNRGPHTDTQYF. The CDR3 region has the DNA TGTGCCAGCAGCGCTGGAAATAGGGGGCCTCACACAGATACGCAGTATTTT.

The chain is built from TRBV27 and TRBJ1-1, with 9 positions matching TRBD1. Germline CDR1 MNHEY, CDR2 SMNVEV (reference sequence). The CDR3 totals 16 residues. V lost 5 bases and J lost 0; bases outside the gene matches: 7. CDR3 DNA: TGTGCCAGCAGTCCTCGGACAGGGGAAATGAACACTGAAGCTTTCTTT. Amino acids: CASSPRTGEMNTEAFF.

This chain uses TRBV7-9 with TRBJ2-1; D is unclear. This CDR3 comprises 14 residues. Trimming cost V 5 bases and J 6 bases, with 14 bases left between them. In germline, CDR1 is SEHNR, CDR2 FQNEAQ (reference sequence). The CDR3 DNA reads as TGTGCCAGCAGCCTGACAAGCCCCTCCAATGAGCAGTTCTTC. It specifies CASSLTSPSNEQFF.

J is TRBJ1-5 and V is TRBV7-3; TRBD1 agrees at 11 bases. The V gene end was trimmed by 5 bases and the J gene end by 1 base; junction bases not matched to a gene: 7. The CDR3 consists of 17 residues. The germline gives CDR1 SGHTA, CDR2 FQGTGA. In DNA, the CDR3 is TGTGCCAGCAGCCCTCACTGGGACAGGGGGAGCAATCAGCCCCAGCATTTT. It codes for CASSPHWDRGSNQPQHF.

The V call is TRBV7-9, the J call TRBJ1-4; D may be TRBD1 (5 bases). The germline CDR1 and CDR2 sequences are SEHNR and FQNEAQ (reference sequence). This CDR3 has 12 residues. V lost 4 bases and J 10 bases, leaving 10 bases between the germline ends. The CDR3 DNA is TGTGCCAGCAGCTGGGGCCCCGGAAAACTGTTTTTT. Translation gives CASSWGPGKLFF.

The chain recombines TRBV6-1 with TRBJ2-1; TRBD2 matches at 10 bases. Germline V gene lookup returns CDR1 MNHNS and CDR2 SASEGT. Losses at the gene ends were 4 bases for V and 0 bases for J; bases not matched to a gene: 3. The CDR3 is made up of 16 amino acids. CDR3 protein: CASSAPSGSSYNEQFF. The CDR3 DNA reads as TGTGCCAGCAGTGCCCCTAGCGGGAGCTCCTACAATGAGCAGTTCTTC.

J is TRBJ1-2 and V is TRBV30; D is uncertain. This CDR3 spans 11 amino acids. Germline CDR1 is GTSNPN and CDR2 is SVGIG (reference sequence). V lost 1 base and J lost 4, with 4 bases in between. The CDR3 here is CAWSAGYGYTF. In nucleotides, the CDR3 is TGTGCCTGGAGTGCGGGCTATGGCTACACCTTC.

In the case of this clone: Its ends do not fully match the called genes, so a read error is possible. The chain employs TRBV13 and TRBJ2-3; TRBD2 aligns across 8 bases. CDR1 is PRHDT and CDR2 is FYEKMQ in the germline V gene (reference sequence). CDR3 length: 11 amino acids. Here the CDR3 reads CASSRTGTRVF. In DNA form, the CDR3 reads TGTGCCAGCAGCAGAACCGGGACTAGGGTTTTT.

The chain uses TRBV19 and TRBJ1-1; possibly TRBD1 for D (6 bases). Trimming pared 4 bases from V and 2 bases from J, leaving 11 bases between. This CDR3 contains 14 residues. Germline CDR1 is LNHDA and CDR2 is SQIVND (reference sequence). CDR3 sequence reads: CASSTSRGNTEAFF. The CDR3 nucleotides read TGTGCCAGTAGTACCTCCAGGGGAAACACTGAAGCTTTCTTT. The entire variable domain, with the rest obtained from reference TRBV19 and TRBJ1-1, is as follows: DGGITQSPKYLFRKEGQNVTLSCEQNLNHDAMYWYRQDPGQGLRLIYYSQIVNDFQKGDIAEGYSVSREKKESFPLTVTSAQKNPTAFYLCASSTSRGNTEAFFGQGTRLTVV.

The V gene is TRBV4-3, the J gene TRBJ2-2, with D perhaps TRBD2 (6 bases). The CDR3 covers 20 residues. Trimming pared 1 base from V and 0 bases from J, leaving 21 bases between. The V gene's germline CDR1 is LGHNA and CDR2 YSLEER. Written as DNA, the CDR3 is TGCGCCAGCAGCCAAGTGATACGTATGTCAGGGACTCCGAACACCGGGGAGCTGTTTTTT. Translated, it gives CASSQVIRMSGTPNTGELFF.

In the case of this clone: The junction differs from germline at one of its ends, possibly a read error. The chain combines TRBV4-1 with TRBJ1-2; 9 bases map to TRBD1. The CDR3 runs to 17 residues. Germline loops: CDR1 MGHRA, CDR2 YSYEKL. CDR3 in DNA: TGCGCCAGCAGAAACCTAATCAGCACAGGGGGCGTTGGTGGCTACCCCTTC. It encodes CASRNLISTGGVGGYPF.

The CDR3 region has the DNA TGTGCCAGCAGTTTAAATGAAGACAGACAGCCCCAGCATTTT. Translated, it gives CASSLNEDRQPQHF. This sequence joins TRBV27 and TRBJ1-5; D is perhaps TRBD1 (5 bases). This CDR3 comprises 14 residues. CDR1 is MNHEY, CDR2 SMNVEV, per germline (reference sequence). Trimming removed 2 bases from V and 7 bases from J, with 12 bases in between.

The V gene is TRBV19, the J gene TRBJ2-3, with a possible D match to TRBD1 (5 bases). Per the germline V gene, CDR1 is LNHDA and CDR2 is SQIVND (reference sequence). CDR3 length equals 15 residues. The germline V and J ends were trimmed by 3 bases and 1 base, with 11 bases remaining between them. The CDR3 here is CASSILGAGTDTQYF. The CDR3 region has the DNA TGTGCCAGTAGTATCCTAGGGGCTGGCACAGATACGCAGTATTTT. Using reference TRBV19 and TRBJ2-3 for the parts outside the CDR3, the full variable domain is DGGITQSPKYLFRKEGQNVTLSCEQNLNHDAMYWYRQDPGQGLRLIYYSQIVNDFQKGDIAEGYSVSREKKESFPLTVTSAQKNPTAFYLCASSILGAGTDTQYFGPGTRLTVL.

The chain joins TRBV2 to TRBJ2-5, with D possibly TRBD2 on 6 matching bases. V was clipped by 3 bases and J by 4 bases, with 15 bases between them. CDR1 and CDR2 (germline): SNHLY, FYNNEI. This CDR3 spans 15 amino acids. For the CDR3, the DNA is TGTGCCAGCAGTGACATCGGACTACCTGTAGAGACCCAGTACTTC. Protein: CASSDIGLPVETQYF.

This clone was observed a single time. The chain links TRBV10-2 to TRBJ2-7; 10 positions match TRBD2. Unmatched junction bases numbered 7, after V lost 4 bases and J lost 1 base. Germline CDR1 and CDR2: WSHSY and SAAADI. The CDR3 runs 16 residues. Here the CDR3 DNA reads TGCGCCAGCAGTGGGGTGGGACTAGCGTATTCCTACGAGCAGTACTTC. It is translated as CASSGVGLAYSYEQYF.

This chain connects TRBV27 to TRBJ2-1; 7 bases align to TRBD1. V lost 5 bases and J lost 6; bases outside the gene matches: 4. Per the germline V gene, CDR1 is MNHEY and CDR2 is SMNVEV (reference sequence). This CDR3 has 13 residues. DNA for the CDR3: TGTGCCAGCAGTACACAGGGGAGCAATGAGCAGTTCTTC. Protein sequence: CASSTQGSNEQFF.

The V call is TRBV19, the J call TRBJ2-1; no definite D call. This CDR3 is 12 amino acids long. The V gene lost 3 bases and the J gene lost 10 bases, with 10 bases spanning the gap. Germline CDR1 is LNHDA and CDR2 is SQIVND (reference sequence). CDR3 sequence: CASSIAGKEQFF. CDR3 DNA sequence: TGTGCCAGTAGTATTGCAGGTAAAGAGCAGTTCTTC.

V usage is TRBV4-1 and J usage is TRBJ1-1, with unresolved D. V lost 4 bases and J 4 bases, leaving 19 bases between the germline ends. The length of the CDR3 is 16 residues. Germline V gene lookup returns CDR1 MGHRA and CDR2 YSYEKL. CDR3 nucleotides: TGCGCCAGCAGCCTGGAGGAGCGGGTAGAGACCACTGAAGCTTTCTTT. Its protein product is CASSLEERVETTEAFF.

The genes are TRBV14 and TRBJ1-3; possible D gene TRBD1, 6 bases. There are 16 residues in the CDR3. Germline lookup yields CDR1 SGHDN and CDR2 FVKESK. V was trimmed by 4 bases and J by 2 bases, leaving 15 bases between them. The CDR3, as DNA: TGTGCCAGCAGCCCCAGACCGGACAGCCCTGGAAACACCATATATTTT. Translated, it gives CASSPRPDSPGNTIYF.

This chain links TRBV2 with TRBJ1-5, with 7 bases identical to TRBD1. The CDR3 totals 14 residues. V dropped 5 bases and J dropped 4; count of bases not matched to a gene: 5. CDR1 SNHLY and CDR2 FYNNEI come from the germline V gene. The CDR3, as DNA: TGTGCCAGCAGTCGGGACAGTGTAAATCAGCCCCAGCATTTT. This translates into CASSRDSVNQPQHF.

CDR3 sequence: CSVLLKLTETEAFF. The CDR3 DNA follows: TGCAGCGTCCTGCTAAAACTGACAGAAACTGAAGCTTTCTTT. This chain uses TRBV29-1 with TRBJ1-1; perhaps TRBD1 as D (5 bases). CDR1 is SQVTM, CDR2 ANQGSEA, per germline. The CDR3 has 14 amino acids. V lost 6 bases to trimming and J lost 5 bases, with 19 bases between them.

The chain carries TRBV30 and TRBJ1-4; D uncertain. The ends were cut back, 0 bases at V and 10 bases at J, with 9 bases in the middle. The length of the CDR3 is 12 residues. CDR1 and CDR2 (germline): GTSNPN, SVGIG (reference sequence). CDR3 DNA: TGTGCCTGGAGTGTAGGAGAGGGAAAACTGTTTTTT. Translation: CAWSVGEGKLFF.

The V gene is TRBV18, the J gene TRBJ2-1; a weak D match, TRBD2 (6 bases). Germline assignment: CDR1 KGHSH and CDR2 LQKENI. Trimming removed 3 bases at V and 7 bases at J, with 13 bases between. CDR3 length: 14 residues. CDR3 amino acids: CASSPLALGNEQFF. CDR3 coding DNA: TGTGCCAGCTCACCCCTAGCGTTGGGAAATGAGCAGTTCTTC.

This clone was counted between two and nine times. In nucleotides, the CDR3 is TGTGCCAGCAGCGAATCAGGGGGGCGAGCTGAAGCTTTCTTT. It encodes CASSESGGRAEAFF. The rearrangement joins TRBV7-3 to TRBJ1-1; 7 nucleotides line up with TRBD1. Germline V gene sequence: CDR1 SGHTA, CDR2 FQGTGA. The V segment lost 5 bases and the J segment 6 bases; nucleotides outside the gene matches: 9. The CDR3 extends over 14 amino acids.

This clone was seen a single time. It differs at one base from a far larger clone, so likely a read error. The rearrangement joins TRBV6-5 to TRBJ2-7, with D possibly matching TRBD2 (5 bases). The CDR3 length is 11 residues. Germline loops: CDR1 MNHEY, CDR2 SVGAGI. The CDR3 region has the DNA TGTGCCAGCAGTCGGGGATACGGGCAGTACTTC. Encoded protein: CASSRGYGQYF.

This rearrangement joins TRBV2 to TRBJ2-2; a possible D gene is TRBD2 (6 bases). CDR3 length: 15 amino acids. Germline V CDR1 and CDR2: SNHLY, FYNNEI. V dropped 2 bases and J dropped 4 bases, with 11 bases sitting between them. CDR3 DNA: TGTGCCAGCAGTGAATGGCGGGGTCCCACCGGGGAGCTGTTTTTT. This sequence encodes CASSEWRGPTGELFF.

The J gene is TRBJ1-2, the V gene TRBV28; D possibly corresponds to TRBD1 (6 bases). Germline V gene data show CDR1 as MDHEN and CDR2 as SYDVKM. The V end lost 1 base, the J end lost 4 bases, and 16 bases lay between the germline ends. The CDR3 totals 16 residues. CDR3 DNA sequence: TGTGCCAGCAGTTTATCCTTTACAGGGCGGGTCTATGGCTACACCTTC. It specifies CASSLSFTGRVYGYTF.